Listed below are T cell receptor beta chains from one sample, sequenced in a study of blood T cell repertoires in COVID-19. Sequencing used immunoSEQ multiplex PCR; TCRdb keeps in-frame clones, though not all of them. Among about 190,000 clones listed, roughly 85% were seen once. Sequenced input: peripheral blood. Receptor source: a woman in her twenties or thirties with acute or convalescent COVID-19. The CDR3 runs from the conserved cysteine through the conserved F or W. D genes are given only for firm matches. Clone size is not always given. Where it is, it says once, few, many or a class for expanded clones.

j_gene,abundance,v_gene,d_gene,CDR3nt,CDR3aa
TRBJ1-2,NA,TRBV2,NA,TGTGCCAGCAGTGTTGCGGGTTATGGCTACACCTTC,CASSVAGYGYTF
TRBJ2-2,NA,TRBV28,NA,TGTGCCACCCATTCAGGGCCCGGGGAGCTGTTTTTT,CATHSGPGELFF
TRBJ1-1,NA,TRBV19,NA,TGTGCCAGTATGCAGGGAACTGAAGCTTTCTTT,CASMQGTEAFF
TRBJ2-1,once,TRBV2,TRBD1,TGTGCCAGCAGTGTTGGGACAGGGGGCCACAATGAGCAGTTCTTC,CASSVGTGGHNEQFF
TRBJ2-1,NA,TRBV29-1,NA,TGCAGCGTTGGGCGACAGGTAGCCTACAATGAGCAGTTCTTC,CSVGRQVAYNEQFF
TRBJ1-4,NA,TRBV7-9,NA,TGTGCCAGCAGCTTAGTTGGGGGGACTAATGAAAAACTGTTTTTT,CASSLVGGTNEKLFF
TRBJ2-7,once,TRBV19,NA,TGTGCCAGTAGTTTCCACCGAGGAGACGAGCAGTACTTC,CASSFHRGDEQYF
TRBJ1-1,NA,TRBV7-8,TRBD1,TGTGCCAGCAGCCCAACCGGGACAGGGACCCCTAACACTGAAGCTTTCTTT,CASSPTGTGTPNTEAFF
TRBJ1-2,few,TRBV5-4,TRBD1,TGTGCCAGCAGCTTGGTTGGGACAGGGGGGGGCTACACCTTC,CASSLVGTGGGYTF
TRBJ1-3,few,TRBV19,TRBD1,TGTGCCAGTCGGGATACAGGGGGCGCCGAGGGAAACACCATATATTTT,CASRDTGGAEGNTIYF
TRBJ1-5,NA,TRBV5-6,NA,TGTGCCAGCAGCTTGGGTCTAGGAGGGAATCAGCCCCAGCATTTT,CASSLGLGGNQPQHF
TRBJ1-5,NA,TRBV28,NA,TGTGCCAGCAGTTTCCGGGGTAGCAATCAGCCCCAGCATTTT,CASSFRGSNQPQHF
TRBJ1-1,NA,TRBV11-2,NA,TGTGCCAGCAGCTTAACCGGAGCCGGGAGCACTGAAGCTTTCTTT,CASSLTGAGSTEAFF
TRBJ1-3,NA,TRBV9,NA,TGTGCCAGCACCCCTCGGTTCTCTGGAAACACCATATATTTT,CASTPRFSGNTIYF